Below, one TCR beta chain is given with its context. Its target is not known. The CDR3 loop spans 13 amino acids. The V end lost 7 bases, the J end lost 2 bases, and 9 bases lay between the germline ends. Looked up from germline, CDR1 is ENHRY and CDR2 is SYGVKD. This entry comes from a study of T cells after yellow fever vaccination. Broader study findings: Subsequent booster samples again held most clones from primary vaccination (less than 98% CD4, roughly 90% CD8).

Template switching by 5'RACE produced TCR cDNA, adding a universal primer site and UMIs. One entry per CDR3 protein, called by TCRdb with MiXCR from the 5' RACE reads. The data show 500,000 to 650,000 distinct CDR3 sequences, roughly 17% seen once. The chain carries TRBV10-3 and TRBJ1-5; D is unresolved. This TCR came from a man aged 18 to 30 who received the YFV17D yellow fever vaccine. Material: PBMCs, obtained 5 days after the first yellow fever vaccination. CDR3 DNA: TGTGCCATCAATCAGCGGGGCAATCAGCCCCAGCATTTT. Protein: CAINQRGNQPQHF.